This T cell receptor (beta chain) was obtained from a study of blood T cell repertoires in COVID-19. This table comes from immunoSEQ multiplex PCR, and its TCRdb copy is limited to in-frame clones, with some not included. The sample yields roughly 260,000 clones, less than 85% seen once. The CDR3 runs 14 residues. Unmatched junction bases numbered 4, after V lost 4 bases and J lost 0 bases. Germline V lookup: CDR1 SGHDT, CDR2 YYEEEE. The sample was peripheral blood. The gene calls are TRBV5-6 and TRBJ2-7, with 7 bases that match TRBD1. This receptor was taken from a woman aged 18-29 years with acute or convalescent COVID-19. This CDR3 reads CASSHRGASYEQYF. The CDR3 bases are TGTGCCAGCAGCCACAGGGGCGCCTCCTACGAGCAGTACTTC.